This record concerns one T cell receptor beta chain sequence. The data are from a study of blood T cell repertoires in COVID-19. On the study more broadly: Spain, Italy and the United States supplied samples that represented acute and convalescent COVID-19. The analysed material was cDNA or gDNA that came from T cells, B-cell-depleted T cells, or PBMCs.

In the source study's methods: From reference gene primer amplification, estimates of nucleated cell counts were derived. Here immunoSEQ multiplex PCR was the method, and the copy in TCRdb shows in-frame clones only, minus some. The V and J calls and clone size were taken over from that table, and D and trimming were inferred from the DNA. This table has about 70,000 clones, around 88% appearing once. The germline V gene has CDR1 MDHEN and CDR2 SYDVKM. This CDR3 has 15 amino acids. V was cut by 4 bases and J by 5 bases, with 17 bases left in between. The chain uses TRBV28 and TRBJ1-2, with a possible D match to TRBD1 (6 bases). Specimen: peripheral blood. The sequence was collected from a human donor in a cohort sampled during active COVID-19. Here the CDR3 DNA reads TGTGCCAGCAGTTCCGCACAGGGTCCCGATTATGGCTACACCTTC. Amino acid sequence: CASSSAQGPDYGYTF.